The T cell receptor (beta chain) under discussion was sequenced for a study of blood T cell repertoires in COVID-19. About the study: The United States, Italy and Spain provided the acute and convalescent COVID-19 samples. The cDNA or gDNA used as material had been derived from T cells, B-cell-depleted T cells, or PBMCs.

Trimming pared 2 bases from V and 5 bases from J, leaving 22 bases between. The CDR3 is 17 residues long. Germline V gene sequence: CDR1 MNHEY, CDR2 SMNVEV (reference sequence). In the authors' workflow: From reference gene primer amplification, estimates of nucleated cell counts were derived. Profiling relied on immunoSEQ multiplex PCR, and the TCRdb table lists in-frame clones only, not all of them. That table supplies the V and J calls and clone size; D and trimming were determined from the DNA. This table holds approximately 230,000 clones, 80% to 85% found once. The source is a man under 40 with active or convalescent COVID-19. The specimen sequenced was peripheral blood. The rearrangement uses TRBV27 and TRBJ2-7, with D maybe TRBD2 (6 bases). The CDR3: CASSLIRPDYGENEQYF. Written as DNA, the CDR3 is TGTGCCAGCAGTTTAATCCGCCCGGACTATGGAGAGAACGAGCAGTACTTC.